This TCR beta chain was captured in a study of cytomegalovirus exposure and HLA in healthy donors. Trimming cost V 6 bases and J 4 bases; bases outside gene matches: 7. CDR1 is MRHNA and CDR2 is SNTAGT in the germline V gene. CDR3 length equals 16 residues. It was with 60 Vbeta and 13 Jbeta primers that the PCR ran. In the original analysis: An analysis that came later counted some 81 million unique TCR beta chains, approximately 10 million shared. Profiled with immunoSEQ multiplex PCR; TCRdb holds only in-frame clones, not every one. The D gene and trimming were derived from the DNA, and the V and J assignments and clone size from that table. The sample includes 100,000 to 150,000 clones. General study findings and limits: Highly shared variants forming one cluster were likely a sequencing artifact. A later analysis showed TCR association rates differing by HLA locus, peaking at DRB1 and lowest at HLA-C. More clonal expansion characterized HLA-associated TCR beta chains than equally common others in a later analysis.

Remarks on this clone: Its specificity is not known.

The TCR comes from a woman in her thirties or forties in good health and CMV-seronegative. The gene calls are TRBV6-4 and TRBJ2-3, with 13 bases fitting TRBD2. The sequencing sample was made of PBMCs. CDR3 sequence: CASSVRTSGGADTQYF. The CDR3 DNA reads as TGTGCCAGCAGCGTTCGCACTAGCGGGGGGGCAGATACGCAGTATTTT.